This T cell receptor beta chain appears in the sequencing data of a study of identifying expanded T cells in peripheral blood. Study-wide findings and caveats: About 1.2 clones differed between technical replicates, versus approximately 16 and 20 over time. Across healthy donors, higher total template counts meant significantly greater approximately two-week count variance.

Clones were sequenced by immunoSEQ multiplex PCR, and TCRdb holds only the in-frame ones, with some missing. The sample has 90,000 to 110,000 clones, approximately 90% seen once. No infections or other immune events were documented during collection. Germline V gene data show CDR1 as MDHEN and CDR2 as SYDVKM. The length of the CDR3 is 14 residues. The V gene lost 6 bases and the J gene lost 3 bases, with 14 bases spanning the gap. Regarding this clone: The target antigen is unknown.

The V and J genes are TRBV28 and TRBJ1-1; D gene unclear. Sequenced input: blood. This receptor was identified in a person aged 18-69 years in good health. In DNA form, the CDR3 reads TGTGCCAGCAGGGTTTCCCCTTGGGACACTGAAGCTTTCTTT. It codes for CASRVSPWDTEAFF. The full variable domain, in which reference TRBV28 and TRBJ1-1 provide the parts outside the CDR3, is DVKVTQSSRYLVKRTGEKVFLECVQDMDHENMFWYRQDPGLGLRLIYFSYDVKMKEKGDIPEGYSVSREKKERFSLILESASTNQTSMYLCASRVSPWDTEAFFGQGTRLTVV.